This T cell receptor beta chain was captured by sequencing in a study of long-term antiretroviral therapy in people with HIV. General study findings and limits: Spans of CDR3 length were tighter for HIV repertoires than for controls. Adherence to ART, viral resistance and therapy changes lacked any data. The study found that diversity rose after ART but stayed below transplant donor controls.

Every specimen provided roughly 0.95-11 million cryopreserved PBMC before DNA extraction took place. Germline V lookup: CDR1 MRHNA, CDR2 SNTAGT. The junction had 7 bases not matched to a gene; V was cut back by 6 bases and J by 7 bases. The CDR3 runs to 14 residues. Concerning this clone: Its matching antigen is unknown.

Runs used v3.0 of the immunoSEQ assay and were done at survey level. Data came from immunoSEQ multiplex PCR; TCRdb stores just in-frame clones and leaves some out. The table has roughly 12,000 clones, under 85% seen once. Sequencing was performed on unsorted PBMCs, taken 0.8 years before starting antiretroviral therapy. The sequence was obtained from a middle-aged woman with HIV. The rearrangement joins TRBV6-4 to TRBJ2-2; 8 nucleotides match TRBD2. The DNA of the CDR3 is TGTGCCAGCAGCTTACTAGCGGAAGTCGGGGAGCTGTTTTTT. Translation: CASSLLAEVGELFF.